A selection of T cell receptor beta chains follows, all from one sample in a study of T cells in Graves' hyperthyroidism and ophthalmopathy. One entry per CDR3 protein results from TCRdb running MiXCR on the multiplex PCR reads. The sample lists around 500,000 distinct CDR3 sequences, 16% seen once, with about 29% in the top ten. Sample: blood. These TCRs come from a woman in her 30s with Graves' ophthalmopathy. Both conserved end residues are part of each CDR3. D genes are given only for firm matches. Part of the rows lack a size; the others show once, few, many or a class for expanded clones.

clone_size d_call cdr3_length j_call v_call cdr3_aa cdr3_nt
many TRBD2 17 TRBJ2-1 TRBV11-2 CASSLVGGTSGNYEQFF TGTGCCAGCAGCTTAGTAGGGGGGACTAGCGGGAACTATGAGCAGTTCTTC
many TRBD2 17 TRBJ2-1 TRBV13 CASSLGLAGGPGDEQFF TGTGCCAGCAGCCTAGGGCTAGCGGGAGGGCCCGGGGATGAGCAGTTCTTC
many - 17 TRBJ2-7 TRBV27 CASSSRASFVRSPEQYF TGTGCCAGCAGTTCACGGGCTTCATTTGTTAGATCCCCTGAGCAGTACTTC
few TRBD2 16 TRBJ2-1 TRBV27 CASSSLAASSYNEQFF TGTGCCAGCAGTTCACTAGCGGCAAGCTCCTACAATGAGCAGTTCTTC
few TRBD2 14 TRBJ2-2 TRBV29-1 CSATGTTYTGELFF TGCAGCGCCACCGGGACTACCTACACCGGGGAGCTGTTTTTT
many TRBD1 14 TRBJ2-7 TRBV29-1 CSVNRDRGQYEQYF TGCAGCGTTAACCGGGACAGGGGGCAGTACGAGCAGTACTTC
- - 21 TRBJ2-1 TRBV27 CASSSMTGRAGEVPNYNEQFF TGTGCCAGCAGTTCCATGACAGGGCGGGCGGGAGAGGTCCCCAACTACAATGAGCAGTTCTTC
- TRBD1 15 TRBJ2-7 TRBV20-1 CSACRGQIISYEQYF TGCAGTGCTTGTCGGGGACAGATCATCTCCTACGAGCAGTACTTC
many TRBD1 15 TRBJ2-3 TRBV12-3/TRBV12-4 CASSLRQGQADTQYF TGTGCCAGCAGTCTAAGACAGGGGCAGGCAGATACGCAGTATTTT
medium-sized - 13 TRBJ2-5 TRBV3-1 CASTPSEVETQYF TGTGCCAGCACCCCATCAGAGGTAGAGACCCAGTACTTC
- - 13 TRBJ2-7 TRBV10-3 CAISERPKTEQYF TGTGCCATCAGTGAACGGCCCAAAACCGAGCAGTACTTC
- - 13 TRBJ1-1 TRBV28 CAGPRVVNTEAFF TGTGCCGGCCCCAGGGTCGTGAACACTGAAGCTTTCTTT
- TRBD1 15 TRBJ1-3 TRBV27 CAGSLSGGSGNTIYF TGTGCCGGCAGTTTATCAGGGGGTAGTGGAAACACCATATATTTT
many - 15 TRBJ2-1 TRBV7-2 CASKREGPTGSEQFF TGTGCCAGCAAGAGGGAAGGCCCCACGGGTAGTGAGCAGTTCTTC
- - 12 TRBJ1-2 TRBV30 CASAGSNYGYTF TGTGCCTCCGCGGGAAGTAACTATGGCTACACCTTC
- TRBD2 16 TRBJ2-5 TRBV5-1 CASSLSGGPPEETQYF TGTGCCAGCAGCTTGTCGGGAGGGCCCCCCGAAGAGACCCAGTACTTC
- TRBD1 12 TRBJ1-1 TRBV28 CASSFGTEEAFF TGTGCCAGCAGTTTCGGGACAGAAGAAGCTTTCTTT
many TRBD2 16 TRBJ2-7 TRBV28 CASSLLTSGRYYEQYF TGTGCCAGCAGTTTATTGACTAGCGGGAGATACTACGAGCAGTACTTC
- - 16 TRBJ2-4 TRBV9 CASSAPQNLAKNIQYF TGTGCCAGCAGCGCCCCACAGAACCTAGCCAAAAACATTCAGTACTTC
- TRBD1 16 TRBJ2-5 TRBV11-2 CASSSLERTGGETQYF TGTGCCAGCAGCTCCCTAGAGAGGACAGGGGGAGAGACCCAGTACTTC
few - 13 TRBJ2-7 TRBV7-3 CASRHTRDSEQYF TGTGCCAGCAGACATACCAGGGATAGCGAGCAGTACTTC
- - 12 TRBJ1-2 TRBV25-1 CASSRVRDGYTF TGTGCCAGCAGTCGGGTTCGAGATGGCTACACCTTC